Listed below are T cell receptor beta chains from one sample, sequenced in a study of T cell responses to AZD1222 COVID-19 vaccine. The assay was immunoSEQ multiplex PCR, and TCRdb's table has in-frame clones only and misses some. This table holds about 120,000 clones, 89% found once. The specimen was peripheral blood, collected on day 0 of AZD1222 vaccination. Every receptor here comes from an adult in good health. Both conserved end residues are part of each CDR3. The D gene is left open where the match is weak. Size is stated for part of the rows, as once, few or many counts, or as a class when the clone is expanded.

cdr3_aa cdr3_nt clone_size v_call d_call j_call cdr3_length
CASTREGSYEQYF TGTGCCAGCACCCGGGAAGGGTCCTACGAGCAGTACTTC NA TRBV3-1/TRBV3-2 NA TRBJ2-7 13
CASSPANWGWGTEAFF TGTGCCAGCAGCCCGGCCAACTGGGGGTGGGGCACTGAAGCTTTCTTT NA TRBV27 NA TRBJ1-1 16
CASSSGAGRDTGELFF TGTGCTAGCAGCTCCGGGGCGGGCAGGGACACCGGGGAGCTGTTTTTT NA TRBV7-7 NA TRBJ2-2 16
CASSQADSAILREQYF TGCGCCAGCAGCCAAGCTGACAGTGCAATATTGAGGGAGCAGTACTTC NA TRBV4-1 NA TRBJ2-7 16
CASGVTGSEAFF TGTGCTAGTGGGGTGACAGGGTCTGAAGCTTTCTTT few TRBV12-5 TRBD1 TRBJ1-1 12
CASSFSLNTEAFF TGTGCCAGCAGCTTTTCCCTGAACACTGAAGCTTTCTTT NA TRBV7-2 NA TRBJ1-1 13
CASSPRSGGGPETQYF TGTGCCAGCAGCCCCCGTTCAGGGGGGGGTCCAGAGACCCAGTACTTC NA TRBV9 NA TRBJ2-5 16
CASSPPNGEVGTDTQYF TGTGCCAGCTCACCACCTAACGGGGAGGTTGGCACAGATACGCAGTATTTT NA TRBV18 NA TRBJ2-3 17
CATSDPLPGTGHYTF TGTGCCACCAGTGACCCACTACCTGGGACAGGGCACTACACCTTC NA TRBV24-1 TRBD1 TRBJ1-2 15
CASSPFRGGGNTEAFF TGTGCCAGCAGCCCTTTTAGGGGAGGAGGAAACACTGAAGCTTTCTTT NA TRBV7-9 NA TRBJ1-1 16
CASSPRRGGRYEQYF TGTGCCAGCAGCCCTCGCAGGGGAGGCCGCTACGAGCAGTACTTC NA TRBV6-7 NA TRBJ2-7 15
CASIRDSPNEKLFF TGTGCCAGCATCCGGGACAGCCCTAATGAAAAACTGTTTTTT NA TRBV2 TRBD1 TRBJ1-4 14
CASAELLLRGEAFF TGTGCCAGCGCCGAGCTCCTCCTGAGGGGTGAAGCTTTCTTT NA TRBV19 NA TRBJ1-1 14
CATWEGPGGYTF TGTGCCACCTGGGAGGGGCCGGGGGGCTACACCTTC once TRBV2 NA TRBJ1-2 12
CASSEAGLQGAGVRVYTF TGTGCCAGCAGTGAAGCGGGGTTGCAAGGGGCCGGGGTCCGAGTCTACACCTTC NA TRBV6-1 NA TRBJ1-2 18
CASSESGGASFYNEQFF TGTGCCAGCAGTGAATCGGGGGGCGCTTCCTTCTACAATGAGCAGTTCTTC NA TRBV2 NA TRBJ2-1 17
CSAVRSTEAFF TGCAGTGCTGTTCGGAGCACTGAAGCTTTCTTT NA TRBV20-1 NA TRBJ1-1 11
CASAGTVNSPLHF TGTGCCAGCGCCGGGACGGTGAATTCACCCCTCCACTTT NA TRBV25-1 NA TRBJ1-6 13
CASRTNRDREYQETQYF TGCGCCAGCAGAACTAACCGGGACAGGGAGTACCAAGAGACCCAGTACTTC NA TRBV10-1 TRBD1 TRBJ2-5 17
CAISDWTRTEEQYF TGTGCCATCAGTGACTGGACTAGAACTGAAGAGCAGTACTTC NA TRBV10-3 TRBD2 TRBJ2-7 14
CASSPGGLTEAFF TGTGCCAGCAGCCCAGGGGGTTTAACTGAAGCTTTCTTT NA TRBV28 TRBD1 TRBJ1-1 13
CASRNRGPLEAFF TGTGCCAGCAGAAATAGGGGCCCCCTTGAAGCTTTCTTT NA TRBV6-5 NA TRBJ1-1 13
CASSDSSLGGVEAFF TGTGCCAGCAGTGACTCTTCTTTAGGCGGGGTAGAAGCTTTCTTT NA TRBV6-4 NA TRBJ1-1 15
CASSQGGRAQYF TGTGCCAGCAGCCAAGGAGGGAGGGCCCAGTACTTC NA TRBV14 TRBD2 TRBJ2-5 12
CASSADYKGEQYF TGTGCCAGCAGCGCGGACTATAAGGGCGAGCAGTACTTC NA TRBV9 NA TRBJ2-7 13
CASSTGTFAETQYF TGTGCCAGCAGTACAGGGACATTTGCGGAGACCCAGTACTTC NA TRBV6-6 NA TRBJ2-5 14
CASSVAGDSENEQFF TGTGCCAGCAGCGTAGCTGGGGACTCTGAGAATGAGCAGTTCTTC NA TRBV9 NA TRBJ2-1 15
CASRVGDLSGNTIYF TGTGCCAGCAGAGTCGGGGACCTCTCTGGAAACACCATATATTTT NA TRBV6-4 NA TRBJ1-3 15
CASSRRLTTYEQYF TGTGCCAGCAGTCGACGATTGACCACCTACGAGCAGTACTTC NA TRBV27 NA TRBJ2-7 14
CASSSRDYHYGYTF TGTGCCAGCAGCTCTCGGGATTACCATTATGGCTACACCTTC NA TRBV7-8 NA TRBJ1-2 14
CASSGRDSFYGYTF TGTGCCAGCAGCGGGCGGGACAGCTTCTATGGCTACACCTTC NA TRBV7-8 TRBD1 TRBJ1-2 14
CASSGTTSYNEQFF TGTGCCAGCAGCGGTACTACCTCCTACAATGAGCAGTTCTTC NA TRBV7-9 NA TRBJ2-1 14
CASSPGLQETQYF TGTGCCAGCAGCCCGGGTCTTCAAGAGACCCAGTACTTC NA TRBV7-8 NA TRBJ2-5 13
CASREGQGATEAFF TGTGCCAGCAGAGAGGGACAGGGGGCCACTGAAGCTTTCTTT NA TRBV6-6 TRBD1 TRBJ1-1 14
CASSRMWDSTEAFF TGTGCCAGCAGCCGGATGTGGGACAGTACTGAAGCTTTCTTT NA TRBV14 TRBD1 TRBJ1-1 14
CASSQGAYEQYF TGTGCCAGCAGTCAGGGGGCCTACGAGCAGTACTTC NA TRBV27 TRBD1 TRBJ2-7 12
CASSPGTGGNTGELFF TGTGCCAGCAGCCCCGGGACAGGGGGGAACACCGGGGAGCTGTTTTTT NA TRBV7-2 TRBD1 TRBJ2-2 16
CASSPLAGGNTEAFF TGCGCCAGCAGCCCCCTGGCTGGGGGGAACACTGAAGCTTTCTTT NA TRBV5-1 NA TRBJ1-1 15
CASRFTASTEAFF TGTGCCAGCAGGTTTACAGCATCCACTGAAGCTTTCTTT NA TRBV2 NA TRBJ1-1 13
CASSLEGYSNQPQHF TGTGCCAGCAGTTTAGAGGGATATAGCAATCAGCCCCAGCATTTT NA TRBV27 NA TRBJ1-5 15
CASSKTGVMGETQYF TGTGCCAGCAGCAAGACAGGCGTAATGGGGGAGACCCAGTACTTC NA TRBV7-7 NA TRBJ2-5 15
CASSLGTGAGELFF TGTGCCAGCAGCTTAGGGACAGGGGCCGGGGAGCTGTTTTTT NA TRBV11-2 TRBD1 TRBJ2-2 14
CASSFGTGTVGSGYTF TGTGCCAGCAGCTTTGGGACGGGGACGGTGGGATCTGGCTACACCTTC NA TRBV5-8 NA TRBJ1-2 16
CASSLRDASVGELFF TGTGCCAGCAGCTTGAGGGACGCGTCAGTCGGGGAGCTGTTTTTT NA TRBV7-8 NA TRBJ2-2 15
CASSQLRRQGSSYEQYF TGTGCCAGTAGCCAACTCCGAAGACAGGGAAGTTCCTACGAGCAGTACTTC few TRBV19 TRBD1 TRBJ2-7 17
CASSRDGSSHNSPLHF TGCGCCAGCAGCCGGGACGGCAGTTCCCATAATTCACCCCTCCACTTT NA TRBV5-1 NA TRBJ1-6 16
CASSLQGYGYTF TGTGCCAGCAGTTTACAGGGCTATGGCTACACCTTC NA TRBV27 NA TRBJ1-2 12
CASTKREGGELFF TGTGCCAGCACTAAAAGGGAGGGCGGGGAGCTGTTTTTT NA TRBV6-5 TRBD2 TRBJ2-2 13
CASSQLTENTGELFF TGCGCCAGCAGCCAGTTGACTGAGAACACCGGGGAGCTGTTTTTT NA TRBV4-1 NA TRBJ2-2 15
CASSPMGYEQYF TGTGCCAGCAGCCCTATGGGCTACGAGCAGTACTTC NA TRBV3-1/TRBV3-2 NA TRBJ2-7 12
CASSLPENTEAFF TGTGCCAGCAGCTTACCCGAGAACACTGAAGCTTTCTTT NA TRBV7-9 NA TRBJ1-1 13
CSAGEGNQPQHF TGCAGCGCTGGGGAAGGAAATCAGCCCCAGCATTTT NA TRBV29-1 NA TRBJ1-5 12
CASSLISRSDRNTEAFF TGTGCCAGCAGCTTAATAAGCCGTAGTGACAGGAACACTGAAGCTTTCTTT NA TRBV13 NA TRBJ1-1 17
CASSFFRTGGVLNYGYTF TGTGCCAGCAGCTTCTTTAGGACAGGGGGTGTATTAAACTATGGCTACACCTTC NA TRBV5-6 TRBD1 TRBJ1-2 18
CSVLIGRGQRYEQYF TGCAGCGTCCTGATCGGCCGAGGACAACGATACGAGCAGTACTTC NA TRBV29-1 NA TRBJ2-7 15